The source of this T cell receptor (beta chain) is a study of identical twins. Study-wide findings and caveats: These conclusions were based on statistical analysis (cross-sectional, not following the same donors).

TCRdb re-derived calls from the 5' RACE reads in MiXCR, one entry per CDR3 protein. There are roughly 720,000 distinct CDR3 sequences in the sample; around a sixth occur only once, and around 14% lies in the top ten. From germline, CDR1 is DFQATT and CDR2 SNEGSKA (reference sequence). CDR3 size: 12 residues. V lost 6 bases to trimming and J lost 7 bases, with 13 bases between them. The sample holds a few counts of this clonotype. The antigen remains unidentified. The same data also went into a second study, on T cells expressing NK-cell markers.

Material for sequencing was PBMCs. This clonotype was obtained from a woman under 30 in good health. This chain joins TRBV20-1 and TRBJ2-1; D remains unclear. CDR3 nucleotide sequence: TGCAGTGCCCCCGACTTGGGGAATGAGCAGTTCTTC. It codes for CSAPDLGNEQFF.